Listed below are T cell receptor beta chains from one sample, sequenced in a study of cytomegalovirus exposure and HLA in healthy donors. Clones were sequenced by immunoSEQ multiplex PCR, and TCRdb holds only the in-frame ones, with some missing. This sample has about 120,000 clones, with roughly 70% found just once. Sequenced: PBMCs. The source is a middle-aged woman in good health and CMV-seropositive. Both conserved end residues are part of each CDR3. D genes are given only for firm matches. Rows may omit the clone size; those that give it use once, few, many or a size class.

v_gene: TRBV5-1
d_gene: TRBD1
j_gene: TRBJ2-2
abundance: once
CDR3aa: CASSIWTGSNTGELFF
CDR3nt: TGCGCCAGCAGCATCTGGACAGGATCGAACACCGGGGAGCTGTTTTTT

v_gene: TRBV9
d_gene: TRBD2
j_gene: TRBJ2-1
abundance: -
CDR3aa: CASSGGLGSSEQFF
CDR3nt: TGTGCCAGCAGCGGGGGACTAGGGTCTAGTGAGCAGTTCTTC

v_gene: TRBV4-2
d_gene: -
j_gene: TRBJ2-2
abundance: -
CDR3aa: CASSQELYTGELFF
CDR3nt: TGTGCCAGCAGCCAAGAACTGTACACCGGGGAGCTGTTTTTT

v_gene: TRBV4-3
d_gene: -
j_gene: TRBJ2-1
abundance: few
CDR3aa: CASSQTRFQRSYNEQFF
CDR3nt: TGCGCCAGCAGCCAAACTCGGTTCCAGCGCTCCTACAATGAGCAGTTCTTC

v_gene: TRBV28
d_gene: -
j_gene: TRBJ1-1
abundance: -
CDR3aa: CASSPWKTSGTEAFF
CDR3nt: TGTGCCAGCAGTCCCTGGAAAACCTCAGGGACTGAAGCTTTCTTT

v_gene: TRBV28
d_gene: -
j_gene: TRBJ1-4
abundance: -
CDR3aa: CASNLIGATNEKLFF
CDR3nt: TGTGCCAGCAATCTAATCGGTGCAACTAATGAAAAACTGTTTTTT

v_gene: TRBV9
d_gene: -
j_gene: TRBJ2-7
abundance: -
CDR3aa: CASSLRPASEQYF
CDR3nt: TGTGCCAGCAGCCTCCGCCCTGCGAGCGAGCAGTACTTC

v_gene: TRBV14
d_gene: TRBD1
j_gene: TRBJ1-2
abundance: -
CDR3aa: CASSQEQGTNYGYTF
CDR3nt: TGTGCCAGCAGCCAAGAACAGGGGACTAACTATGGCTACACCTTC

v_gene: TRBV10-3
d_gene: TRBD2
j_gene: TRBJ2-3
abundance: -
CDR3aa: CAVLAESTDTQYF
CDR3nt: TGTGCCGTCCTAGCGGAGAGCACAGATACGCAGTATTTT

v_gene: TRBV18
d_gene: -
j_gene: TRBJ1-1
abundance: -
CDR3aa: CASSPPGGTEAFF
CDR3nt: TGTGCCAGCTCACCACCCGGGGGCACTGAAGCTTTCTTT

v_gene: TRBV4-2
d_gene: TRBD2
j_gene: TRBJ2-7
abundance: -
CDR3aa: CATRGRYYEQYF
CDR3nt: TGTGCCACCCGCGGGAGATACTACGAGCAGTACTTC

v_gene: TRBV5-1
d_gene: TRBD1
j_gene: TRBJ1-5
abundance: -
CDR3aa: CASSPQGANQPQHF
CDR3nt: TGCGCCAGCAGCCCACAGGGGGCCAATCAGCCCCAGCATTTT